The 14 T cell receptor beta chains presented below share a single source sample, sequenced in a study of blood T cell repertoires in COVID-19 (dated by TCRdb to 2020 to 2022). The method behind the library was the immunoSEQ multiplex PCR assay. TCRdb provides this immuneACCESS table in a form limited to in-frame rearrangements. Some clones are lacking; in checked studies, under half of them reflect an unresolved V gene, and why the rest are absent is not known. The sample has around 190,000 clones on record, approximately 80% of them singletons. Together, the top ten hold 6.9% of the sample. The sequenced sample was peripheral blood. The receptors stem from a man aged 55 to 70 with acute or convalescent COVID-19.

The chain recombines TRBV5-1 with TRBJ2-1; perhaps TRBD2 as D (6 bases). The germline CDR1 and CDR2 sequences are SGHRS and YFSETQ. Trimming took 3 bases from V and 6 from J, leaving 10 bases between them. This CDR3 region has 13 residues. The CDR3 is CASSSFSGNEQFF. For the CDR3, the DNA is TGCGCCAGCAGCTCCTTTAGCGGCAATGAGCAGTTCTTC.

The V and J genes are TRBV29-1 and TRBJ2-2, with TRBD1 identical over 8 bases. V was clipped by 7 bases and J by 5 bases; unmatched bases: 9. The CDR3 sequence is 14 residues long. The germline gives CDR1 SQVTM, CDR2 ANQGSEA. CDR3 amino acids: CSAQRGTGTGELFF. The CDR3 coding sequence is TGCAGCGCTCAGAGGGGGACAGGAACCGGGGAGCTGTTTTTT.

The chain couples TRBV21-1 to TRBJ1-4; the D call in the table, TRBD1, was not verified against the DNA. TRBV21-1 is reported as a pseudogene. This CDR3 has 18 amino acids. The CDR3 nucleotides are TGTGCCAGCAGCAAAAAATCCTTGGACATGGAAGTCGATGAAAAACTGTTTTTT. This gives the protein CASSKKSLDMEVDEKLFF.

V gene TRBV12-3 or TRBV12-4 combines with J gene TRBJ1-2, with 8 bases identical to TRBD1. Trimming removed 4 bases from V and 7 bases from J; junction bases left unmatched: 5. This CDR3 has 13 amino acids. The CDR3 loop reads CASSSGGFSGYTF. The DNA for the CDR3 is TGTGCCAGCAGTTCAGGGGGCTTTAGTGGCTACACCTTC.

The sample holds a few counts of this clone. The CDR3 coding sequence is TGTGCCAGCAGACCTAGACCAGGGGCAGGGGGCGATCAGCCCCAGCATTTT. Translation gives CASRPRPGAGGDQPQHF. The chain uses TRBV6-2 or TRBV6-3 and TRBJ1-5; 8 positions agree with TRBD1. V gave up 6 bases and J gave up 5 bases; unmatched junction bases: 15. CDR1 and CDR2 from the germline V gene are MNHEY and SVGEGT. This CDR3 is 17 amino acids long.

This chain links TRBV6-2 or TRBV6-3 with TRBJ1-2; 12 bases are a match to TRBD1. CDR1 MNHEY and CDR2 SVGEGT come from the germline V gene. The CDR3 sequence is 16 residues long. V was pared by 1 base and J by 6 bases, with 6 bases of the junction left unmatched. The CDR3 DNA sequence: TGTGCCAGCAGTTACTTCCGGGACAGGGGGCTGGATGGCTACACCTTC. The encoded protein is CASSYFRDRGLDGYTF.

The chain links TRBV5-1 to TRBJ2-3; 10 nucleotides match TRBD2. This CDR3 comprises 18 residues. Per the germline V gene, CDR1 is SGHRS and CDR2 is YFSETQ. V lost 4 bases to trimming and J lost 0 bases; unmatched junction nucleotides: 11. The CDR3: CASSEGTSALTSTDTQYF. The CDR3 nucleotides read TGCGCCAGCAGCGAAGGGACTAGCGCTCTCACTAGCACAGATACGCAGTATTTT.

The CDR3 nucleotides read TGTGCCAGTAGTATGGGGGACGGGAGCTATAGCAATCAGCCCCAGCATTTT. This sequence encodes CASSMGDGSYSNQPQHF. The chain carries TRBV19 and TRBJ1-5; D is possibly TRBD1 (5 bases). CDR1 is LNHDA and CDR2 is SQIVND in the germline V gene (reference sequence). This CDR3 has 17 residues. The germline V and J ends were trimmed by 3 bases and 0 bases, with 15 bases remaining between them.

This chain uses TRBV11-2 with TRBJ1-1; maybe TRBD1 (6 bases). The CDR3 extends over 14 amino acids. Trimming took 5 bases from V and 1 from J, leaving 11 bases between them. Per the germline V gene, CDR1 is SGHAT and CDR2 is FQNNGV. The CDR3: CASSRDRRNTEAFF. Written as DNA, the CDR3 is TGTGCCAGCAGCAGAGACAGGCGGAACACTGAAGCTTTCTTT.

This chain connects TRBV5-8 to TRBJ1-1; tentatively, D is TRBD1 (6 bases). This CDR3 contains 14 residues. Trimming shortened V by 6 bases and J by 5 bases, and 17 bases separated the two germline ends. CDR1 and CDR2 (germline): SGHTS, YDEGEE. The CDR3 sequence is CASNRRGRGTEAFF. The CDR3 DNA reads TGTGCCAGCAACCGCAGGGGCAGAGGGACTGAAGCTTTCTTT.

This chain links TRBV28 with TRBJ2-1; D ambiguous. This CDR3 has 16 residues. Germline V gene lookup returns CDR1 MDHEN and CDR2 SYDVKM. Trimming stripped 2 bases from V and 0 bases from J, with 11 bases between. The CDR3 reads CASSLRTMSSYNEQFF. DNA of the CDR3: TGTGCCAGCAGTTTACGAACGATGAGCTCCTACAATGAGCAGTTCTTC.

The chain combines TRBV2 with TRBJ1-1, with unresolved D. Trimming removed 8 bases at V and 2 bases at J, with 15 bases between. The CDR3 sequence is 14 residues long. The germline CDR1 and CDR2 sequences are SNHLY and FYNNEI. The CDR3 protein is CASRGRVGNTEAFF. As DNA, the CDR3 is TGTGCCAGCCGGGGTAGGGTTGGAAACACTGAAGCTTTCTTT.

CDR3 sequence (DNA): TGTGCCACCAGCAGAGATGTTGGGACTAGCGGGACCTACGAGCAGTACTTC. Translated, it gives CATSRDVGTSGTYEQYF. This chain connects TRBV15 to TRBJ2-7; 13 bases map to TRBD2. The ends lost 0 bases at V and 2 bases at J; junction bases unmatched: 4. There are 17 residues in the CDR3. Germline V lookup: CDR1 LNHNV, CDR2 YYDKDF (reference sequence).

CDR3 sequence: CASSLLAGGTDTQYF. The CDR3 nucleotides read TGTGCCAGCAGCTTACTAGCGGGGGGCACAGATACGCAGTATTTT. The rearrangement uses TRBV7-3 and TRBJ2-3, with 10 nucleotides matching TRBD2. The V gene's germline CDR1 is SGHTA and CDR2 FQGTGA. V lost 2 bases and J lost 1; bases outside the gene matches: 0. There are 15 residues in the CDR3.